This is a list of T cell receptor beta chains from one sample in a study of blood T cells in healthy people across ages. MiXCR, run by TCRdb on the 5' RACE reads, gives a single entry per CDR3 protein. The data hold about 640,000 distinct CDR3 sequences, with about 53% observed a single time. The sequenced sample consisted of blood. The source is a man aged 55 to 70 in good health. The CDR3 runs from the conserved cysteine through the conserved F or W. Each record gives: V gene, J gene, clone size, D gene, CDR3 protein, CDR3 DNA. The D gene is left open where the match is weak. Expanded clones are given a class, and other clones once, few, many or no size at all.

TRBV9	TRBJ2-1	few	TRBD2	CASSVVGTSIDEQFF	TGTGCCAGCAGCGTAGTAGGGACTAGTATCGATGAGCAGTTCTTC
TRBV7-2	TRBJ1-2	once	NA	CASSLMVGYGYTF	TGTGCCAGCAGCTTAATGGTTGGCTATGGCTACACCTTC
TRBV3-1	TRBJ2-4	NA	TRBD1	CASSQDPPGQGAENIQYF	TGTGCCAGCAGCCAGGACCCCCCGGGACAGGGGGCCGAAAACATTCAGTACTTC
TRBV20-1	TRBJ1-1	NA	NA	CSATQGNTEAFF	TGCAGTGCTACTCAGGGGAACACTGAAGCTTTCTTT
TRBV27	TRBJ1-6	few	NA	CASSLTGQGGSPLHF	TGTGCCAGCAGTTTAACAGGCCAGGGCGGGTCACCCCTCCACTTT
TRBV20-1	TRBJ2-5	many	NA	CSARDLAGRETQYF	TGCAGTGCTAGAGATCTCGCAGGGCGAGAGACCCAGTACTTC
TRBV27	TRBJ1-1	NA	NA	CASKGQNTEAFF	TGTGCCAGCAAGGGGCAGAACACTGAAGCTTTCTTT
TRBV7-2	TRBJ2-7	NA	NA	CASSLAVRGSAEQYF	TGTGCCAGCAGCTTAGCGGTCAGGGGCTCCGCCGAGCAGTACTTC
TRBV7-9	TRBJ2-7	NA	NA	CASSFPGKPYEQYF	TGTGCCAGCAGCTTTCCCGGGAAGCCCTACGAGCAGTACTTC
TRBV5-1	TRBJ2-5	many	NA	CASSLHGSDETQYF	TGCGCCAGCAGCTTGCATGGTAGCGATGAGACCCAGTACTTC
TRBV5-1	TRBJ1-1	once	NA	CASKPNGWETEAFF	TGCGCCAGCAAACCTAATGGGTGGGAAACTGAAGCTTTCTTT
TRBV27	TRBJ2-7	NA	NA	CASSLTGPPCLYEQYF	TGTGCCAGCAGTTTGACGGGTCCCCCTTGCCTCTACGAGCAGTACTTC
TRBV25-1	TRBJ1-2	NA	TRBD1	CASSAFQGGNSPYGYTF	TGTGCCAGCAGTGCGTTTCAGGGGGGAAACTCCCCCTATGGCTACACCTTC
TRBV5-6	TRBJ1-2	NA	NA	CASSLRDAPAGYTF	TGTGCCAGCAGCCTCCGGGACGCCCCCGCGGGCTACACCTTC